This TCR beta chain was observed in a study of OX40 agonist ivuxolimab in advanced cancers. Study context: At doses from 0.01 to 10 mg/kg, patients were given intravenous ivuxolimab every 2 weeks. Patients were roughly 83% male with ages about 20 to 79, mean around 58.

The table came from immunoSEQ multiplex PCR; TCRdb's copy has only in-frame clones and leaves some out. The data show 75,000 to 95,000 clones, more than 80% seen once. Study-wide results and caveats: Antigen specificity remained undetermined for the expanded peripheral T cells.

Germline V lookup: CDR1 ENHRY, CDR2 SYGVKD. V lost 5 bases and J 1 base, leaving 8 bases between the germline ends. The CDR3 length is 13 residues. Concerning this clone: Its antigen remains unknown.

The sequencing here drew on CD4+ or CD8+ T cells sorted from blood, taken in a trial of the OX40 agonist ivuxolimab. The sequence derives from an adult with an advanced solid tumor such as melanoma, head and neck, liver or kidney cancer. The chain links TRBV10-3 to TRBJ1-1; the D is unclear. The CDR3: CAISLQRNTEAFF. The CDR3, as DNA: TGTGCCATCAGTCTGCAGAGGAACACTGAAGCTTTCTTT.